Listed here is a single T cell receptor beta chain. The sample originates from a study of control samples from healthy donors and cancer patients. In germline, CDR1 is SGHTS, CDR2 YDEGEE. The CDR3 covers 13 residues. The germline V and J ends were trimmed by 2 bases and 11 bases, with 16 bases remaining between them. Clones were sequenced by immunoSEQ multiplex PCR, and TCRdb holds only the in-frame ones, with some missing. The profile shows 130,000 to 150,000 clones, 80% to 90% of them singletons. Sequencing used blood. The clonotype originates from a woman in her thirties in good health. The chain recombines TRBV5-8 with TRBJ1-1; D call uncertain. DNA of the CDR3: TGTGCCAGCAGCTTCGAACGGACCGGAGGGGCTTTCTTT. It codes for CASSFERTGGAFF. Using reference TRBV5-8 and TRBJ1-1 for the parts outside the CDR3, the full variable domain is EAGVTQSPTHLIKTRGQQATLRCSPISGHTSVYWYQQALGLGLQFLLWYDEGEERNRGNFPPRFSGRQFPNYSSELNVNALELEDSALYLCASSFERTGGAFFGQGTRLTVV.